This entry lists 8 T cell receptor beta chains sequenced from one sample in a study of blood T cell repertoires in COVID-19. Measured with immunoSEQ multiplex PCR; TCRdb has only the in-frame clones, and not every one. The sample lists about 82,000 clones, approximately 79% occurring once. The sequencing input was peripheral blood. These receptors came from a human donor with acute or convalescent COVID-19. The donor label of this sample is uncertain.

The chain is built from TRBV7-8 and TRBJ1-6, with D possibly being TRBD1 (6 bases). This CDR3 is 14 amino acids long. Trimming shortened V by 7 bases and J by 8 bases, and 15 bases separated the two germline ends. CDR1 and CDR2 (germline): SGHVS, FQNEAQ. CDR3 DNA sequence: TGTGCCAGCAACATAGGGGGGGGCGATTCACCCCTCCACTTT. It codes for CASNIGGGDSPLHF.

The gene calls are TRBV19 and TRBJ1-1, with TRBD1 matching over 7 bases. The trim removed 7 bases at V and 3 bases at J, leaving 5 bases unmatched. CDR1 is LNHDA and CDR2 is SQIVND in the germline V gene (reference sequence). This CDR3 is built from 13 residues. The CDR3 is CASNGRGDTEAFF. DNA of the CDR3: TGTGCCAGTAACGGCAGGGGGGACACTGAAGCTTTCTTT. Full variable domain (missing parts from reference TRBV19 and TRBJ1-1): DGGITQSPKYLFRKEGQNVTLSCEQNLNHDAMYWYRQDPGQGLRLIYYSQIVNDFQKGDIAEGYSVSREKKESFPLTVTSAQKNPTAFYLCASNGRGDTEAFFGQGTRLTVV.

The chain uses TRBV10-1 and TRBJ2-1; maybe TRBD1 (5 bases). The CDR3 has 14 residues. V was pared by 4 bases and J by 0 bases, with 7 bases between. Germline CDR1 WNHNN, CDR2 SYGVQD (reference sequence). CDR3 amino acids: CASSVDTSYNEQFF. In nucleotides, the CDR3 is TGCGCCAGCAGTGTGGACACCTCCTACAATGAGCAGTTCTTC.

This clone has only a few counts. The gene calls are TRBV27 and TRBJ1-1; D perhaps matches TRBD1 (5 bases). Germline V gives CDR1 MNHEY, CDR2 SMNVEV (reference sequence). Trimming removed 1 base from V and 1 base from J, with 10 bases in between. CDR3 length equals 15 residues. This CDR3 is CASSLFGGTNTEAFF. The DNA for the CDR3 is TGTGCCAGCAGTTTATTCGGGGGTACGAACACTGAAGCTTTCTTT.

CDR3 nucleotides: TGTGCCAGCAAAGGTACAGGGCCTTGGTACCAAGAGACCCAGTACTTC. Translated: CASKGTGPWYQETQYF. This sequence joins TRBV28 and TRBJ2-5; perhaps TRBD1 as D (6 bases). V was pared by 7 bases and J by 0 bases, with 18 bases between. From germline, CDR1 is MDHEN and CDR2 SYDVKM. There are 16 residues in the CDR3.

This chain links TRBV4-1 with TRBJ1-5; 8 bases match TRBD1. The CDR3 consists of 15 residues. The germline V gene has CDR1 MGHRA and CDR2 YSYEKL. The junction had 3 bases not matched to a gene; V was cut back by 1 base and J by 4 bases. CDR3 residues: CASSQVQGGNQPQHF. CDR3 nucleotide sequence: TGCGCCAGCAGCCAAGTACAGGGGGGAAATCAGCCCCAGCATTTT.

This chain joins TRBV7-8 and TRBJ2-2, with a possible D match to TRBD2 (6 bases). The CDR3 runs 14 residues. The germline V gene has CDR1 SGHVS and CDR2 FQNEAQ. Trimming pared 8 bases from V and 1 base from J, leaving 11 bases between. The CDR3 DNA follows: TGTGCCAGCTTAGATAGCGGGAACACCGGGGAGCTGTTTTTT. Amino acid sequence: CASLDSGNTGELFF.

V is TRBV19 and J is TRBJ1-5, with 9 nucleotides matching TRBD1. Per germline, CDR1 LNHDA and CDR2 SQIVND (reference sequence). This CDR3 has 19 amino acids. V shed 1 base, J shed 3 bases, and the junction held 13 bases outside the gene matches. The CDR3 DNA reads as TGTGCCAGTAGTATAGTACCCGTGAGGACAGGGGACTTCAATCAGCCCCAGCATTTT. Its protein is CASSIVPVRTGDFNQPQHF.